Listed here is a single T cell receptor (beta chain). The sample originates from a study of T cell responses to AZD1222 COVID-19 vaccine. Trimming pared 7 bases from V and 0 bases from J, leaving 4 bases between. CDR3 length: 11 residues. TCRdb's copy holds only in-frame clones and misses some; the assay was immunoSEQ multiplex PCR. The repertoire consists of roughly 78,000 clones, with nearly 85% occurring once and the leading ten covering approximately 2.9%. The rearrangement links TRBV12-3 or TRBV12-4 to TRBJ2-7, with unresolved D. Material: peripheral blood, obtained on day 0 of AZD1222 vaccination. This TCR came from an adult in good health. CDR3 loop: CASTSSYEQYF. The CDR3 coding sequence is TGTGCCAGCACCTCCTCCTACGAGCAGTACTTC.